This T cell receptor (beta chain) derives from a study of cytomegalovirus exposure and HLA in healthy donors. Overall study context: Among about 380 genotyped donors, around 80% fell in the Caucasian-associated ancestry cluster. Study conclusions and caveats: A prior analysis recorded that most TCR beta V segments were productive about 87% or about 30% of the time. Most TCR sequences showed up rarely, but some public TCRs showed up in many donors.

The V gene's germline CDR1 is SQVTM and CDR2 ANQGSEA. Trimming left V 0 bases short and J 2 bases short, with 7 bases between. The CDR3 totals 13 residues. Researchers ran the PCR with 60 Vbeta and 13 Jbeta primers. TCRdb's table, derived via immunoSEQ multiplex PCR, lists solely in-frame clones and lacks some. The sample includes 140,000 to 150,000 clones, about two thirds seen only once; the top ten take 2.1%. This clone was seen a few times. What it recognizes is unknown. The TCR comes from a woman aged 55 to 70 in good health and CMV-seropositive. Input material: PBMCs. The genes are TRBV29-1 and TRBJ1-1; a possible D gene is TRBD1 (5 bases). The CDR3 sequence is CSVEEGGNTEAFF. The CDR3 coding sequence is TGCAGCGTTGAAGAGGGGGGAAACACTGAAGCTTTCTTT. Supplemented by reference TRBV29-1 and TRBJ1-1, the full variable domain reads SAVISQKPSRDICQRGTSLTIQCQVDSQVTMMFWYRQQPGQSLTLIATANQGSEATYESGFVIDKFPISRPNLTFSTLTVSNMSPEDSSIYLCSVEEGGNTEAFFGQGTRLTVV.